A selection of T cell receptor beta chains follows, all from one sample in a study of regulatory T cells in long-lasting Graves disease. TCRdb called the multiplex PCR reads again in MiXCR, with one record for every CDR3 protein. The table has a few hundred thousand distinct CDR3 sequences, around 22% seen once. The sequenced sample was peripheral blood mononuclear cells (PBMCs), obtained when the disease was refractory, from a patient treated with antithyroid drugs. The receptors shown here come from a female donor with Graves disease. The CDR3 runs from the conserved cysteine through the conserved F or W. A D gene is named only where the DNA matches it firmly. A clone size is listed for some rows: how often the clone was seen (once, few, many), or a class if it is expanded.

clone size	D gene	V gene	J gene	CDR3 protein	CDR3 DNA
few	TRBD1	TRBV28	TRBJ2-7	CASRGATGGFEQYF	TGTGCCAGCAGGGGGGCGACAGGGGGGTTCGAGCAGTACTTC
many	NA	TRBV12-3/TRBV12-4	TRBJ2-2	CASSLVQGPGELFF	TGTGCCAGCAGTTTAGTTCAAGGTCCCGGGGAGCTGTTTTTT
few	NA	TRBV11-2	TRBJ2-2	CASSLFRTGELFF	TGTGCCAGCAGCTTATTTCGCACCGGGGAGCTGTTTTTT
few	NA	TRBV20-1	TRBJ2-7	CSARDGQGSSYEQYF	TGCAGTGCTAGAGATGGGCAAGGGAGCTCCTACGAGCAGTACTTC
many	TRBD1	TRBV7-2	TRBJ1-4	CASRRDRGHEKLFF	TGTGCCAGCAGGAGGGACAGGGGGCATGAAAAACTGTTTTTT
NA	NA	TRBV5-5	TRBJ2-7	CASSLAGGRRYEQYF	TGTGCCAGCAGCTTGGCCGGGGGCAGGAGATACGAGCAGTACTTC
NA	NA	TRBV29-1	TRBJ2-7	CSVRDGPYEQYF	TGCAGCGTCCGTGACGGACCGTACGAGCAGTACTTC
many	NA	TRBV11-1	TRBJ2-1	CASSRGGPNNEQFF	TGTGCCAGCAGCAGGGGGGGCCCAAACAATGAGCAGTTCTTC
NA	NA	TRBV20-1	TRBJ1-1	CSAPRGDVEAFF	TGCAGTGCCCCACGGGGAGACGTTGAAGCTTTCTTT
few	NA	TRBV7-8	TRBJ2-5	CASSLRALPTQYF	TGTGCCAGCAGTCTAAGGGCTCTCCCGACCCAGTACTTC
NA	TRBD1	TRBV18	TRBJ1-5	CASSPLGTGSDQPQHF	TGTGCCAGCTCACCACTTGGGACAGGGTCCGATCAGCCCCAGCATTTT
NA	TRBD1	TRBV9	TRBJ2-2	CASSPRQGPGELFF	TGTGCCAGCAGCCCGAGACAGGGGCCCGGGGAGCTGTTTTTT
NA	TRBD1	TRBV20-1	TRBJ2-7	CSARVTGQISYEQYF	TGCAGTGCTAGAGTAACGGGACAGATCTCCTACGAGCAGTACTTC
few	TRBD1	TRBV6-1	TRBJ2-4	CASSADRGWGKNIQYF	TGTGCCAGCAGTGCCGACAGGGGATGGGGCAAAAACATTCAGTACTTC
many	TRBD1	TRBV12-3/TRBV12-4	TRBJ2-5	CASSPKGGQGGQETQYF	TGTGCCAGCAGTCCCAAGGGGGGACAGGGGGGACAAGAGACCCAGTACTTC
NA	NA	TRBV20-1	TRBJ2-7	CSASGSPLKQYF	TGCAGTGCTAGCGGGAGCCCGTTAAAGCAGTACTTC
few	NA	TRBV7-3	TRBJ2-3	CASSVQGIGDTQYF	TGTGCCAGCAGCGTACAGGGTATAGGAGATACGCAGTATTTT
many	TRBD2	TRBV20-1	TRBJ2-7	CSASKSGRPLHEQYF	TGCAGTGCTAGTAAGAGCGGGAGGCCCCTTCACGAGCAATACTTC